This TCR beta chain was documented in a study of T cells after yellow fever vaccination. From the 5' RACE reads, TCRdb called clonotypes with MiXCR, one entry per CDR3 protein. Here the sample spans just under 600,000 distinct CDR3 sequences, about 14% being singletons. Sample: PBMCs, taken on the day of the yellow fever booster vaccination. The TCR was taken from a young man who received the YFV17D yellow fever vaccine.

As DNA, the CDR3 is TGTGCCAGCGATGCCGGGGTCGGCAGGGTGGCTGGAAACACCATATATTTT. This translates into CASDAGVGRVAGNTIYF. This chain connects TRBV2 to TRBJ1-3; D is perhaps TRBD1 (5 bases). Germline assignment: CDR1 SNHLY and CDR2 FYNNEI. This CDR3 comprises 17 residues. Trimming left V 8 bases short and J 2 bases short, with 22 bases between.